These 22 T cell receptor beta chains share one sample of origin, sequenced in a study of human T cells and chemical hapten exposure. TCRdb reprocessed the RACE reads via MiXCR and lists one record per CDR3 protein. Found here are about 190,000 distinct CDR3 sequences, around 23% of them singletons; the top ten hold roughly 2.5%. Time point meaning: patch test 3, about 24 weeks after DPC sensitization. Specified treatment: therapeutic diphenylcyclopropenone sensitization with weekly scalp DPC. The input for sequencing was whole blood, taken in connection with sensitization to the hapten diphenylcyclopropenone (DPC). These receptors were obtained from a woman in her forties with alopecia areata. Some clones in this sample may be carry-over from other donors' samples.

The CDR3 DNA reads as TGTGCCAGCAGCCAGGTCGAAGGGTCAGCGTACGAGCAGTACTTC. This translates into CASSQVEGSAYEQYF. This sequence joins TRBV5-4 and TRBJ2-7; D gene unclear. The CDR3 runs to 15 residues. Germline values: CDR1 SGHNT, CDR2 YYREEE (reference sequence). The V and J ends lost 4 bases and 4 bases respectively, with 18 bases between them. Variable domain in full (rest from reference TRBV5-4 and TRBJ2-7): ETGVTQSPTHLIKTRGQQVTLRCSSQSGHNTVSWYQQALGQGPQFIFQYYREEENGRGNFPPRFSGLQFPNYSSELNVNALELDDSALYLCASSQVEGSAYEQYFGPGTRLTVT.

Only a few counts were recorded for this clonotype. CDR3 loop: CASSWSRTEAFF. CDR3 nucleotide sequence: TGTGCCAGCAGCTGGAGCAGGACTGAAGCTTTCTTT. V and J are TRBV5-6 and TRBJ1-1, with D unresolved. The V end was cut by 3 bases, the J end by 5 bases, with 8 bases between. Germline CDR1 and CDR2: SGHDT and YYEEEE. The CDR3 has 12 amino acids.

This clonotype has more than one count but fewer than ten. The chain uses TRBV6-2 or TRBV6-3 and TRBJ2-1; D is possibly TRBD2 (6 bases). CDR3 size: 15 residues. V lost 5 bases, J lost 3 bases, and 14 bases lay in between. The germline V gene has CDR1 MNHEY and CDR2 SVGEGT. The CDR3 sequence: CASSATLGGYNEQFF. CDR3 nucleotides: TGTGCCAGCAGTGCCACCCTGGGGGGCTACAATGAGCAGTTCTTC.

This chain uses TRBV28 with TRBJ2-7, with 14 nucleotides matching TRBD2. The CDR3 extends over 14 amino acids. The junction had 4 bases not matched to a gene; V was cut back by 9 bases and J by 3 bases. Per germline, CDR1 MDHEN and CDR2 SYDVKM. CDR3 nucleotides: TGTGCCAGTTGGACTAGCGGGAGGTTCTACGAGCAGTACTTC. It encodes CASWTSGRFYEQYF.

A word on this clonotype: At one boundary the junction diverges from the germline segment, which might be a read error. The V gene is TRBV7-2, the J gene TRBJ2-7; 13 bases align to TRBD2. Germline CDR1 is SGHTA and CDR2 is FQGNSA. The CDR3 extends over 17 amino acids. CDR3 sequence reads: CASSFRTSGSPSYGQYF. CDR3 DNA: TGTGCCAGCAGCTTTCGGACTAGCGGGAGCCCTTCCTACGGGCAGTACTTC.

In its sample, this clonotype was seen a few times. The chain links TRBV6-6 to TRBJ2-5, with TRBD1 matching 8 bases. J was trimmed by 5 bases and V by 7 bases; bases with no gene match: 6. The V gene's germline CDR1 is MNHNY and CDR2 SVGAGI (reference sequence). The CDR3 is 13 amino acids. CDR3 in amino acids: CASTIRQGETQYF. The DNA for the CDR3 is TGTGCCAGCACCATTCGACAGGGGGAGACCCAGTACTTC.

A few counts support this clonotype. The chain couples TRBV27 to TRBJ2-1; D is undetermined. Trimming shortened V by 6 bases and J by 8 bases, and 8 bases separated the two germline ends. Germline V gene lookup returns CDR1 MNHEY and CDR2 SMNVEV (reference sequence). The CDR3 runs 11 residues. CDR3: CASRRGYEQFF. In nucleotides, the CDR3 is TGTGCCAGCAGACGTGGGTATGAGCAGTTCTTC.

The chain carries TRBV6-5 and TRBJ2-5; D is perhaps TRBD2 (5 bases). The CDR3 has 15 amino acids. The ends were cut back, 1 base at V and 0 bases at J, with 9 bases in the middle. CDR1 and CDR2 from the germline V gene are MNHEY and SVGAGI. The CDR3 loop reads CASSYLGLDQETQYF. The DNA for the CDR3 is TGTGCCAGCAGTTACTTAGGACTGGACCAAGAGACCCAGTACTTC.

This clonotype was detected only a few times. V is TRBV5-1 and J is TRBJ1-4, with 7 nucleotides matching TRBD1. The CDR3 length is 14 residues. CDR1 is SGHRS, CDR2 YFSETQ, per germline. The ends lost 4 bases at V and 3 bases at J; junction bases unmatched: 3. CDR3 in amino acids: CASSGGGANEKLFF. The DNA of the CDR3 is TGCGCCAGCAGCGGAGGGGGCGCTAATGAAAAACTGTTTTTT.

The V and J genes are TRBV2 and TRBJ2-6; D not certain. V shed 8 bases and J shed 0 bases, with 8 bases lying between them. The CDR3 is 14 amino acids. Germline V lookup: CDR1 SNHLY, CDR2 FYNNEI. DNA of the CDR3: TGTGCCAGCGGCCCGCCCTCTGGGGCCAACGTCCTGACTTTC. It translates to CASGPPSGANVLTF. Drawing the rest from reference TRBV2 and TRBJ2-6, the complete variable domain is EPEVTQTPSHQVTQMGQEVILRCVPISNHLYFYWYRQILGQKVEFLVSFYNNEISEKSEIFDDQFSVERPDGSNFTLKIRSTKLEDSAMYFCASGPPSGANVLTFGAGSRLTVL.

There are a few counts of this clonotype. This chain joins TRBV20-1 and TRBJ2-2; D unclear. V lost 3 bases to trimming and J lost 5 bases, with 13 bases between them. The CDR3 consists of 14 residues. Germline CDR1 reads DFQATT; CDR2 reads SNEGSKA (reference sequence). The CDR3 is CSASSQFLTGELFF. CDR3 nucleotides: TGCAGTGCTAGCTCACAGTTTTTAACCGGGGAGCTGTTTTTT.

V gene TRBV30 combines with J gene TRBJ2-7, with 8 bases identical to TRBD1. CDR1 GTSNPN and CDR2 SVGIG come from the germline V gene (reference sequence). The J segment lost 12 bases and the V segment lost 2 bases, leaving 12 bases of the junction unmatched. The CDR3 covers 13 residues. The CDR3 is CAWSLSGGGSRYF. As DNA, the CDR3 is TGTGCCTGGAGTCTTTCAGGGGGCGGAAGTCGGTACTTC.

This clonotype was detected a few times. The chain couples TRBV6-4 to TRBJ2-3, with D possibly matching TRBD2 (5 bases). The V end lost 3 bases, the J end lost 8 bases, and 9 bases lay between the germline ends. The germline gives CDR1 MRHNA, CDR2 SNTAGT. CDR3 length equals 12 residues. CDR3 DNA sequence: TGTGCCAGCAGTGAAGCCGGAGGTACGCAGTATTTT. Protein sequence: CASSEAGGTQYF.

The chain has TRBV6-5 and TRBJ2-5; D gene ambiguous. V was trimmed by 2 bases and J by 5 bases, leaving 3 bases between them. In germline, CDR1 is MNHEY, CDR2 SVGAGI. The CDR3 is made up of 11 amino acids. The CDR3, as DNA: TGTGCCAGCAGTTACGCGGAGACCCAGTACTTC. It encodes CASSYAETQYF.

V is TRBV11-2 and J is TRBJ1-1, with D perhaps TRBD1 (5 bases). The CDR3 runs 14 residues. CDR1 SGHAT and CDR2 FQNNGV come from the germline V gene. The V and J ends lost 6 bases and 1 base respectively, with 12 bases between them. The CDR3 sequence is CASRPGYTNTEAFF. The CDR3, as DNA: TGTGCCAGCAGGCCAGGGTATACGAACACTGAAGCTTTCTTT. Using reference TRBV11-2 and TRBJ1-1 for the parts outside the CDR3, the full variable domain is EAGVAQSPRYKIIEKRQSVAFWCNPISGHATLYWYQQILGQGPKLLIQFQNNGVVDDSQLPKDRFSAERLKGVDSTLKIQPAKLEDSAVYLCASRPGYTNTEAFFGQGTRLTVV.

This clonotype has a handful of counts. This rearrangement joins TRBV20-1 to TRBJ1-1; 11 nucleotides line up with TRBD1. This CDR3 contains 13 residues. V shed 6 bases, J shed 9 bases, and the junction held 9 bases outside the gene matches. From germline, CDR1 is DFQATT and CDR2 SNEGSKA (reference sequence). CDR3 coding DNA: TGCAGTGCCTATAGGACAGGGGGCCGGAAAGCTTTCTTT. This translates into CSAYRTGGRKAFF.

This clonotype was counted once. This rearrangement joins TRBV7-9 to TRBJ1-2; no clear D. Germline-derived CDR1 and CDR2 are SEHNR and FQNEAQ (reference sequence). The CDR3 consists of 14 residues. The V gene lost 3 bases and the J gene lost 0 bases, with 8 bases spanning the gap. CDR3 in DNA: TGTGCCAGCAGCTTTGACACCGCTAACTATGGCTACACCTTC. Its protein is CASSFDTANYGYTF.

This clonotype was seen a few times. The V and J genes are TRBV20-1 and TRBJ2-3; D possibly corresponds to TRBD2 (5 bases). V gave up 3 bases and J gave up 0 bases, with 7 bases separating them. There are 13 residues in the CDR3. The V gene's germline CDR1 is DFQATT and CDR2 SNEGSKA (reference sequence). The CDR3: CSARRASTDTQYF. CDR3 coding DNA: TGCAGTGCTAGGCGGGCTAGCACAGATACGCAGTATTTT.

As concerns this clonotype: At one boundary the junction diverges from the germline segment, which might be a read error. The gene calls are TRBV20-1 and TRBJ1-3, with D possibly being TRBD1 (6 bases). The CDR3 runs to 14 residues. CDR1 is DFQATT, CDR2 SNEGSKA, per germline (reference sequence). This CDR3 reads CSAGDRNSGNTIYF. DNA for the CDR3: TGCAGTGCTGGAGACAGGAACTCTGGAAACACCATATATTTT.

The V call is TRBV7-9, the J call TRBJ2-3; 9 bases align to TRBD2. The CDR3 runs to 17 residues. Germline CDR1 SEHNR, CDR2 FQNEAQ (reference sequence). V gave up 6 bases and J gave up 5 bases; unmatched junction bases: 15. The CDR3 region has the DNA TGTGCCAGCAGGGAACACGGAGCTAGCGGGATAGGAGATACGCAGTATTTT. Its protein is CASREHGASGIGDTQYF. The full variable domain, completed using reference TRBV7-9 and TRBJ2-3, is DTGVSQNPRHKITKRGQNVTFRCDPISEHNRLYWYRQTLGQGPEFLTYFQNEAQLEKSRLLSDRFSAERPKGSFSTLEIQRTEQGDSAMYLCASREHGASGIGDTQYFGPGTRLTVL.

This clonotype was observed a few times. This chain uses TRBV28 with TRBJ2-7; no clear D gene. The CDR3 totals 13 residues. V lost 4 bases and J lost 2, with 9 bases in between. Per germline, CDR1 MDHEN and CDR2 SYDVKM. DNA of the CDR3: TGTGCCAGCAGTTCAGGTTTTGCCTACGAGCAGTACTTC. Amino acids: CASSSGFAYEQYF.

The gene calls are TRBV11-2 and TRBJ2-1; D unclear. CDR3 length: 13 amino acids. Germline V gene lookup returns CDR1 SGHAT and CDR2 FQNNGV. Trimming took off 1 base at V and 2 bases at J, with 3 bases between the two ends. Written as DNA, the CDR3 is TGTGCCAGCAGCTTAGCACCCTACAATGAGCAGTTCTTC. Protein: CASSLAPYNEQFF.